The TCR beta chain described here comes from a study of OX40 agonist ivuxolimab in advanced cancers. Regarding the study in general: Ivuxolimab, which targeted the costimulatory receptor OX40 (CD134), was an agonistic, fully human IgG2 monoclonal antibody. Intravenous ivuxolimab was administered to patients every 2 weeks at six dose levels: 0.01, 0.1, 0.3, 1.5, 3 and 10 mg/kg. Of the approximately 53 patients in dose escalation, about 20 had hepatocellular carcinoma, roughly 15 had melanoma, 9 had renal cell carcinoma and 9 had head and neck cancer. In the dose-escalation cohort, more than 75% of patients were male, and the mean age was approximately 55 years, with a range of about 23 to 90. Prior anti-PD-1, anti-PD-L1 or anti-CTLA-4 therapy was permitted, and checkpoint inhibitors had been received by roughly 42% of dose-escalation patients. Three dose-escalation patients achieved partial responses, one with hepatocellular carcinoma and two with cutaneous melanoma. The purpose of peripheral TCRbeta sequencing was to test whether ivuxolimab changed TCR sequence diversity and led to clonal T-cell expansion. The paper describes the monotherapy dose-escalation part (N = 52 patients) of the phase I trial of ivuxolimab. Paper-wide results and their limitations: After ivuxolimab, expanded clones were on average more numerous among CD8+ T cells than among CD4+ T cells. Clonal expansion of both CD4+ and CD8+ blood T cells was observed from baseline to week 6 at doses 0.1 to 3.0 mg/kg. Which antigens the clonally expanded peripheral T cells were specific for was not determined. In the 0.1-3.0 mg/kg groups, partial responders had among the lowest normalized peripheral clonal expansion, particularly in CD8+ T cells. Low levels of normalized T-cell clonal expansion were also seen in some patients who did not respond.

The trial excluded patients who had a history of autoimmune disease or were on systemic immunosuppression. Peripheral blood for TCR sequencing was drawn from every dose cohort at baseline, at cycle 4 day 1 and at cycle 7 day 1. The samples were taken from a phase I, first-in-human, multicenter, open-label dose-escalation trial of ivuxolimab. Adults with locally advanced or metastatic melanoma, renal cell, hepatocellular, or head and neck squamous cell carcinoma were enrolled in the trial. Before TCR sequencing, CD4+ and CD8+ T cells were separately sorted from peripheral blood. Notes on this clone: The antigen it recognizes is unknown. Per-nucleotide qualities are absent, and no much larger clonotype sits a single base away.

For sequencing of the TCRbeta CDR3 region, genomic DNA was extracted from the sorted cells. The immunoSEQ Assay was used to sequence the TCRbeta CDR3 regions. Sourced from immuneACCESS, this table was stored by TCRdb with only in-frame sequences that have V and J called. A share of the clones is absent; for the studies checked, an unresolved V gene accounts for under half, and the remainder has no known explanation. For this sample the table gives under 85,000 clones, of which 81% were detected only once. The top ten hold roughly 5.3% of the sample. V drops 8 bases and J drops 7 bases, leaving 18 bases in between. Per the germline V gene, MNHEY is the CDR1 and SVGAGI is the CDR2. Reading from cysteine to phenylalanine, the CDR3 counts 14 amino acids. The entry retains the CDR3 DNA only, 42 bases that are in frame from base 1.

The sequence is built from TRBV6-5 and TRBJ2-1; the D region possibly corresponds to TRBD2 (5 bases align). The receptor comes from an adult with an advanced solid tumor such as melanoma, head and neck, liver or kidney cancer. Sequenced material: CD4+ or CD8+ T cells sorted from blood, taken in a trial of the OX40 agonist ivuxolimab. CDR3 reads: CASSADLAPNEQFF. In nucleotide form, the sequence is TGTGCCAGCTCCGCTGATCTAGCACCTAATGAGCAGTTCTTC.